The 30 T cell receptor beta chains reported below all come from one sample, sequenced in a study of shared clonotypes between healthy human individuals (dated by TCRdb to the early 2020s). Library creation used the immunoSEQ multiplex PCR assay. This immuneACCESS table, as held by TCRdb, lists in-frame sequences with V and J called but not all clones. Of the missing ones, under half trace to an unresolved V gene in checked studies; the others have no known cause. This sample comprises some 630,000 clones, about three quarters of them detected only once. The ten biggest clones cover 1.8% of the sample. The sample was memory CD4+ T cells sorted from blood. What the cell subset or site label conveys for this sample: CD45RA-negative fraction. Every receptor here comes from a woman younger than 45 in good health.

This clone came up once. The chain combines TRBV14 with TRBJ2-1; a possible D gene is TRBD2 (5 bases). CDR3 length: 15 amino acids. Trimming removed 7 bases from V and 0 bases from J, with 13 bases in between. Germline CDR1 is SGHDN and CDR2 is FVKESK. CDR3 amino acids: CASNPSWSSYNEQFF. The CDR3 bases are TGTGCCAGCAATCCTAGCTGGAGCTCCTACAATGAGCAGTTCTTC. Full variable domain (remainder filled in from reference TRBV14 and TRBJ2-1): EAGVTQFPSHSVIEKGQTVTLRCDPISGHDNLYWYRRVMGKEIKFLLHFVKESKQDESGMPNNRFLAERTGGTYSTLKVQPAELEDSGVYFCASNPSWSSYNEQFFGPGTRLTVL.

As DNA, the CDR3 is TGCGCCAGCAGAGGTAGCGGGCTCACCGGGGAGCTGTTTTTT. As protein: CASRGSGLTGELFF. The rearrangement links TRBV5-1 to TRBJ2-2; 7 positions agree with TRBD2. Unmatched junction bases numbered 5, after V lost 5 bases and J lost 4 bases. Germline V gives CDR1 SGHRS, CDR2 YFSETQ. The length of the CDR3 is 14 residues.

This clone was counted a single time. V is TRBV7-3 and J is TRBJ1-2; 8 bases line up with TRBD1. From germline, CDR1 is SGHTA and CDR2 FQGTGA. This CDR3 contains 14 residues. The ends lost 5 bases at V and 7 bases at J; junction bases unmatched: 9. The CDR3, as DNA: TGTGCCAGCAGCCCCAATGGACAGGGCGGTGGCTACACCTTC. Its protein is CASSPNGQGGGYTF.

There are a few counts of this clone. This chain connects TRBV5-1 to TRBJ1-1, with D unresolved. The germline gives CDR1 SGHRS, CDR2 YFSETQ. CDR3 size: 15 residues. V was clipped by 1 base and J by 3 bases, with 13 bases between them. The CDR3 loop reads CASSLWTRADTEAFF. DNA for the CDR3: TGCGCCAGCAGCTTGTGGACTCGCGCGGACACTGAAGCTTTCTTT.

This clone has a handful of counts. The rearrangement uses TRBV10-3 and TRBJ2-7; 13 bases match TRBD2. J was trimmed by 3 bases and V by 6 bases; bases with no gene match: 5. CDR1 and CDR2 (germline): ENHRY, SYGVKD. The CDR3 sequence is 15 residues long. The CDR3 here is CAISRTSGSSYEQYF. CDR3 sequence (DNA): TGTGCCATCAGCCGGACTAGCGGGAGTAGCTACGAGCAGTACTTC.

The rearrangement joins TRBV18 to TRBJ2-1; D gene ambiguous. The CDR3 totals 15 residues. Germline V CDR1 and CDR2: KGHSH, LQKENI. V was cut by 0 bases and J by 6 bases, with 12 bases left in between. The CDR3 DNA follows: TGTGCCAGCTCACCACCGGTGGATAGCTCCAATGAGCAGTTCTTC. Protein sequence: CASSPPVDSSNEQFF.

The J gene is TRBJ1-1, the V gene TRBV19; 11 bases are shared with TRBD1. In germline, CDR1 is LNHDA, CDR2 SQIVND (reference sequence). The CDR3 loop spans 15 amino acids. V dropped 7 bases and J dropped 3; count of bases not matched to a gene: 7. The CDR3 bases are TGTGCCAGTACCGCCCGGGACAGGGGGTACACTGAAGCTTTCTTT. This encodes CASTARDRGYTEAFF. Drawing the rest from reference TRBV19 and TRBJ1-1, the complete variable domain is DGGITQSPKYLFRKEGQNVTLSCEQNLNHDAMYWYRQDPGQGLRLIYYSQIVNDFQKGDIAEGYSVSREKKESFPLTVTSAQKNPTAFYLCASTARDRGYTEAFFGQGTRLTVV.

In DNA form, the CDR3 reads TGTGCCAGCAGCAAAGAGGAAAGGAGTAGCAATCAGCCCCAGCATTTT. This encodes CASSKEERSSNQPQHF. The chain carries TRBV21-1 and TRBJ1-5. TRBV21-1 corresponds to a pseudogene. The CDR3 extends over 16 amino acids.

The chain combines TRBV4-2 with TRBJ2-5; 10 positions match TRBD2. Germline CDR1 reads LGHNA; CDR2 reads YNFKEQ. There are 17 residues in the CDR3. Unmatched junction bases numbered 11, after V lost 0 bases and J lost 7 bases. The CDR3 loop reads CASSQDVASGGGRTQYF. Here the CDR3 DNA reads TGTGCCAGCAGCCAAGATGTCGCTAGCGGGGGCGGTCGGACCCAGTACTTC.

This clone was counted once. The chain uses TRBV19 and TRBJ1-2; D call uncertain. Germline V gives CDR1 LNHDA, CDR2 SQIVND (reference sequence). CDR3 length: 14 amino acids. Trimming pared 4 bases from V and 6 bases from J, leaving 15 bases between. CDR3 sequence: CASSSVQYVDGYTF. As DNA, the CDR3 is TGTGCCAGTAGTAGTGTCCAGTATGTTGATGGCTACACCTTC.

In DNA, the CDR3 is TGTGCCATCAGGGAACTAGGCGGGGATGAGCAGTTCTTC. Protein: CAIRELGGDEQFF. The V and J genes are TRBV10-3 and TRBJ2-1; possible D gene TRBD2, 6 bases. V lost 6 bases and J 8 bases, leaving 14 bases between the germline ends. The CDR3 runs to 13 residues. From germline, CDR1 is ENHRY and CDR2 SYGVKD.

The chain joins TRBV18 to TRBJ2-7, with 8 nucleotides matching TRBD1. Losses at the gene ends were 4 bases for V and 6 bases for J; bases not matched to a gene: 8. Germline-derived CDR1 and CDR2 are KGHSH and LQKENI. The CDR3 covers 14 residues. The CDR3 protein is CASSQGQGRSEQYF. CDR3 coding DNA: TGTGCCAGCTCACAAGGACAGGGTCGTAGCGAGCAGTACTTC.

CDR3 sequence (DNA): TGTGCCAGCAGTTACACAGGGGAGTACTACGAGCAGTACTTC. Protein sequence: CASSYTGEYYEQYF. V and J are TRBV6-6 and TRBJ2-7; 7 bases are shared with TRBD1. The germline V gene has CDR1 MNHNY and CDR2 SVGAGI (reference sequence). The CDR3 consists of 14 residues. J lost 3 bases, V lost 2 bases, and 4 bases had no gene match.

The V call is TRBV30, the J call TRBJ1-2; D unresolved. V gave up 4 bases and J gave up 2 bases, with 11 bases separating them. The CDR3 is 13 residues long. CDR1 is GTSNPN and CDR2 is SVGIG in the germline V gene (reference sequence). CDR3 sequence (DNA): TGTGCCTGGATAGCTAGGGCGAACTATGGCTACACCTTC. Translation gives CAWIARANYGYTF.

This clone was observed many times. The chain has TRBV27 and TRBJ2-7; D is ambiguous. Per the germline V gene, CDR1 is MNHEY and CDR2 is SMNVEV (reference sequence). This CDR3 has 14 residues. The ends were cut back, 8 bases at V and 1 base at J, with 15 bases in the middle. CDR3 DNA sequence: TGTGCCAGCCGAATTAGGACCGAATCCTACGAGCAGTACTTC. As protein: CASRIRTESYEQYF.

J is TRBJ1-5 and V is TRBV21-1. TRBV21-1 is a pseudogene locus. There are 13 residues in the CDR3. The CDR3: CASNRGGNQPQHF. CDR3 sequence (DNA): TGTGCCAGCAACAGAGGTGGCAATCAGCCCCAGCATTTT.

This clone has a handful of counts. J is TRBJ2-7 and V is TRBV2, with TRBD1 matching over 12 bases. Germline values: CDR1 SNHLY, CDR2 FYNNEI. This CDR3 region has 16 residues. V shed 4 bases and J 5 bases; nucleotides not matched to a gene: 9. The CDR3 bases are TGTGCCAGCAGTGTCTTACCGGGACAGGGGGCCCACGAGCAGTACTTC. As protein: CASSVLPGQGAHEQYF.

The chain has TRBV9 and TRBJ2-7; D is unclear. V lost 1 base and J 3 bases, leaving 14 bases between the germline ends. There are 15 residues in the CDR3. Germline CDR1 and CDR2: SGDLS and YYNGEE. The CDR3 DNA reads as TGTGCCAGCAGCGTAAACGAAGGTTATTACTACGAGCAGTACTTC. It translates to CASSVNEGYYYEQYF.

The chain couples TRBV6-4 to TRBJ1-1; TRBD1 might be the D (6 bases). This CDR3 is built from 15 residues. The germline V gene has CDR1 MRHNA and CDR2 SNTAGT. V was cut by 8 bases and J by 0 bases, with 16 bases left in between. DNA of the CDR3: TGTGCCAGCTCTCCAAGGGGGGGGCTGAACACTGAAGCTTTCTTT. It translates to CASSPRGGLNTEAFF.

The rearrangement links TRBV18 to TRBJ2-1; 8 bases are shared with TRBD2. The CDR3 spans 15 residues. Germline CDR1 reads KGHSH; CDR2 reads LQKENI. With 2 bases clipped from V and 5 bases from J, the junction kept 5 bases outside the gene matches. The CDR3 DNA reads as TGTGCCAGCTCACCAGTAGCGGGAAGCAACAATGAGCAGTTCTTC. Its protein is CASSPVAGSNNEQFF. Full variable domain (missing parts from reference TRBV18 and TRBJ2-1): NAGVMQNPRHLVRRRGQEARLRCSPMKGHSHVYWYRQLPEEGLKFMVYLQKENIIDESGMPKERFSAEFPKEGPSILRIQQVVRGDSAAYFCASSPVAGSNNEQFFGPGTRLTVL.

The chain uses TRBV5-5 and TRBJ2-7; TRBD2 matches at 8 bases. From germline, CDR1 is SGHKS and CDR2 YYEKEE (reference sequence). Trimming removed 0 bases from V and 3 bases from J; junction bases left unmatched: 11. CDR3 size: 17 residues. DNA for the CDR3: TGTGCCAGCAGCTTGGCCTTCAGCGGGAGAACTTACTACGAGCAGTACTTC. Translating it yields CASSLAFSGRTYYEQYF.

This chain uses TRBV13 with TRBJ1-1, with D perhaps TRBD1 (6 bases). CDR1 is PRHDT and CDR2 is FYEKMQ in the germline V gene (reference sequence). The CDR3 is made up of 14 amino acids. The V gene lost 3 bases and the J gene lost 4 bases, with 12 bases spanning the gap. CDR3 coding DNA: TGTGCCAGCAGCTTGGGGGCGGGGGGCACTGAAGCTTTCTTT. The encoded protein is CASSLGAGGTEAFF.

The chain couples TRBV4-1 to TRBJ2-1; 8 bases align to TRBD2. CDR3 length: 17 residues. The junction had 18 bases not matched to a gene; V was cut back by 0 bases and J by 14 bases. Germline V gives CDR1 MGHRA, CDR2 YSYEKL. CDR3 nucleotides: TGCGCCAGCAGCCAAGATCTCGGGGCTAGCGGGTGGGGTTACGAGTTCTTC. Translation: CASSQDLGASGWGYEFF.

The gene calls are TRBV30 and TRBJ1-2, with TRBD1 as a possible D gene (5 bases). Germline V gene data show CDR1 as GTSNPN and CDR2 as SVGIG (reference sequence). The length of the CDR3 is 13 residues. The V gene lost 0 bases and the J gene lost 11 bases, with 16 bases spanning the gap. This chain's CDR3 is CAWSVRDAGRYTF. CDR3 DNA sequence: TGTGCCTGGAGTGTACGGGACGCGGGGCGGTACACCTTC.

This sequence joins TRBV19 and TRBJ2-5; TRBD2 agrees at 10 bases. The CDR3 is 14 residues long. Per germline, CDR1 LNHDA and CDR2 SQIVND (reference sequence). J lost 5 bases, V lost 2 bases, and 2 bases had no gene match. CDR3 DNA: TGTGCCAGTAGTATAAGCGGGAGGGCCGAGACCCAGTACTTC. It is translated as CASSISGRAETQYF.

The chain uses TRBV18 and TRBJ1-1; D unresolved. The germline V gene encodes CDR1 KGHSH and CDR2 LQKENI. Trimming removed 3 bases from V and 7 bases from J, with 15 bases in between. The CDR3 consists of 14 residues. The CDR3 coding sequence is TGTGCCAGCTCACCCGCCCCGGACGTCAGTGAAGCTTTCTTT. It specifies CASSPAPDVSEAFF.

The gene calls are TRBV7-6 and TRBJ1-5; D is possibly TRBD1 (6 bases). The CDR3 spans 14 residues. Germline loops: CDR1 SGHVS, CDR2 FNYEAQ. V was pared by 1 base and J by 5 bases, with 9 bases between. CDR3 nucleotides: TGTGCCAGCAGCTTAGAGTACAGGGATCAGCCCCAGCATTTT. Translation gives CASSLEYRDQPQHF.

There are a few counts of this clone. This chain connects TRBV7-8 to TRBJ1-2, with D perhaps matching TRBD1 (5 bases). In germline, CDR1 is SGHVS, CDR2 FQNEAQ. The CDR3 extends over 15 amino acids. V was pared by 6 bases and J by 2 bases, with 16 bases between. CDR3 sequence: CASSVDGDANYGYTF. CDR3 nucleotide sequence: TGTGCCAGCAGTGTTGATGGGGACGCCAACTATGGCTACACCTTC.

This clone was counted between two and nine times. The V call is TRBV5-1, the J call TRBJ1-1; 7 positions match TRBD1. V trimming: 4 bases; J trimming: 13 bases; junction bases outside the gene matches: 13. Germline CDR1 and CDR2: SGHRS and YFSETQ. This CDR3 has 13 amino acids. CDR3 nucleotide sequence: TGCGCCAGCAGCCCGGATTTGACAGGGTTGGATTTCTTT. Its protein product is CASSPDLTGLDFF.

The CDR3 DNA sequence: TGCGCCAGCAGCTTGGCCACAGGGAGCACTGAAGCTTTCTTT. Translating gives CASSLATGSTEAFF. The J gene is TRBJ1-1, the V gene TRBV5-1, with D possibly being TRBD1 (6 bases). The CDR3 runs to 14 residues. Germline V gene lookup returns CDR1 SGHRS and CDR2 YFSETQ. V lost 0 bases, J lost 4 bases, and 10 bases lay in between.